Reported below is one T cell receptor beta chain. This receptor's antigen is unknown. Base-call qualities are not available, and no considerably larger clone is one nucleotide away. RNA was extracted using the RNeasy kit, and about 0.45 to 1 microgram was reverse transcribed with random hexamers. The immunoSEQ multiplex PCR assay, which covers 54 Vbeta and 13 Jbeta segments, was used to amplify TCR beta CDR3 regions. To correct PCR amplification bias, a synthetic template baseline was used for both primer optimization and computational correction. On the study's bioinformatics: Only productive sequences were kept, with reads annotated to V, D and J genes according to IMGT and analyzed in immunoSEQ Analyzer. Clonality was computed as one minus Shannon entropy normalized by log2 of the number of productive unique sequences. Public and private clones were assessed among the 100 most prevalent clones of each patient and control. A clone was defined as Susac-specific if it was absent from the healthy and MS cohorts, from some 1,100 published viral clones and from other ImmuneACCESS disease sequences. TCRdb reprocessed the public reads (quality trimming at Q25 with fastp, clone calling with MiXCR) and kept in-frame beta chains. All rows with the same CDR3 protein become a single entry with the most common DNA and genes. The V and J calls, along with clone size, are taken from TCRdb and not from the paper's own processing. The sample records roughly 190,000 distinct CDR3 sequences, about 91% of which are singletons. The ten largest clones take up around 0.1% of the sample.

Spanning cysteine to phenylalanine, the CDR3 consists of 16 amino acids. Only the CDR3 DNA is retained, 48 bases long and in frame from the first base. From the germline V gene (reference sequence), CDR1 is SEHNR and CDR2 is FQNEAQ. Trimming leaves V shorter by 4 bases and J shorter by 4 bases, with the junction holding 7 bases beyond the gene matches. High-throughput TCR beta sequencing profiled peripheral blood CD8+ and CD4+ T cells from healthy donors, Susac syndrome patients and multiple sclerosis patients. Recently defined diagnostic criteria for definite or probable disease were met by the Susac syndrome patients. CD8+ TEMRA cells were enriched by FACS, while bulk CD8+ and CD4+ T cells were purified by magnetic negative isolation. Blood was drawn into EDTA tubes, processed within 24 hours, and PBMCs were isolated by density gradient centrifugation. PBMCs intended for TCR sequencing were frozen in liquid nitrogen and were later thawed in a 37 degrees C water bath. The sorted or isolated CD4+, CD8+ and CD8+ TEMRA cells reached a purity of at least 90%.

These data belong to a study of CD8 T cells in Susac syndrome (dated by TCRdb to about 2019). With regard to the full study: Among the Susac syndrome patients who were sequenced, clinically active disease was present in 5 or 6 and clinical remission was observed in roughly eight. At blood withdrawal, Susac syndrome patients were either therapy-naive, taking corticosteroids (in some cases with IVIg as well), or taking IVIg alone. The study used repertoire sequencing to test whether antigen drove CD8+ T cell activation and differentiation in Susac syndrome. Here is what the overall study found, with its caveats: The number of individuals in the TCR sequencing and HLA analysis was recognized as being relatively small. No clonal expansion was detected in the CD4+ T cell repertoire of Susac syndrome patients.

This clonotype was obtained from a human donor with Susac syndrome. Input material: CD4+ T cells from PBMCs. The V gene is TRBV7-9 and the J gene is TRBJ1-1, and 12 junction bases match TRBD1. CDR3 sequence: CASSSPLGQGATEAFF. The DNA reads TGTGCCAGCAGCTCACCTTTGGGACAGGGGGCCACTGAAGCTTTCTTT.